This entry is about one TCR beta chain. The source of the sample is a study of blood T cell repertoires in COVID-19. Study in general: PBMCs, B-cell-depleted T cells, or T cells provided the cDNA or gDNA that made up the material.

How the authors handled the data: How many nucleated cells were present was estimated from reference gene primer amplification. Using immunoSEQ multiplex PCR, the repertoire was profiled, and TCRdb retains in-frame clones only, with some absent. The DNA was the basis for D and trimming; V, J and clone size are from that table. The sample lists 280,000 or so clones; about 89% were seen once. The receptor was derived from a woman aged 55-69 years with acute or convalescent COVID-19. The sequenced sample was peripheral blood.

The CDR3 bases are TGTGCCAGTCGGGGGGATACCAATTACAATGAGCAGTTCTTC. This gives the protein CASRGDTNYNEQFF. The chain is built from TRBV19 and TRBJ2-1; 7 nucleotides agree with TRBD2. V lost 8 bases to trimming and J lost 4 bases; unmatched junction nucleotides: 8. Per the germline V gene, CDR1 is LNHDA and CDR2 is SQIVND (reference sequence). The CDR3 is made up of 14 amino acids.